A single sample gave rise to the 22 T cell receptor beta chains below, sequenced in a study of blood T cells in healthy people across ages. The second PCR ran about 6 to 12 cycles with a sample-barcoded 5' primer and J-beta primers. MiXCR, applied by TCRdb to the 5' RACE reads, yields one record per CDR3 protein. The repertoire has approximately 800,000 distinct CDR3 sequences, under 40% of them found once; the top ten carry around 13%. The sample comprised blood. The receptors here all came from a man between 18 and 29 years old in good health.

The chain combines TRBV9 with TRBJ1-1; D is possibly TRBD1 (6 bases). The CDR3 spans 15 residues. Germline CDR1 SGDLS, CDR2 YYNGEE. V was cut by 1 base and J by 3 bases, with 13 bases left in between. CDR3 nucleotide sequence: TGTGCCAGCAGCGTATCAGGGGAGATGTACACTGAAGCTTTCTTT. Its translation: CASSVSGEMYTEAFF.

This clonotype was seen a handful of times. The chain couples TRBV12-3 or TRBV12-4 to TRBJ1-2; tentatively, D is TRBD1 (5 bases). The V and J ends lost 5 bases and 6 bases respectively, with 13 bases between them. The CDR3 covers 13 residues. The CDR3 bases are TGTGCCAGCAGTGTTGAGGGGCGGAATGGCTACACCTTC. Encoded protein: CASSVEGRNGYTF.

The table lists this clonotype with a few counts. V and J are TRBV29-1 and TRBJ1-2; tentative D call: TRBD1 (5 bases). The CDR3 has 11 amino acids. Trimming pared 5 bases from V and 2 bases from J, leaving 6 bases between. Germline-derived CDR1 and CDR2 are SQVTM and ANQGSEA. The CDR3 sequence: CSVRDNYGYTF. CDR3 coding DNA: TGCAGCGTTCGGGACAACTATGGCTACACCTTC.

The chain couples TRBV29-1 to TRBJ2-4; 7 bases agree with TRBD2. CDR1 is SQVTM and CDR2 is ANQGSEA in the germline V gene. With 4 bases clipped from V and 2 bases from J, the junction kept 5 bases outside the gene matches. CDR3 length equals 14 residues. Here the CDR3 reads CSVVGRASKNIQYF. CDR3 DNA sequence: TGCAGCGTTGTTGGGAGGGCCTCCAAAAACATTCAGTACTTC.

This clonotype showed up just a few times. The V call is TRBV14, the J call TRBJ2-2; D is undetermined. Trimming stripped 3 bases from V and 4 bases from J, with 12 bases between. The V gene's germline CDR1 is SGHDN and CDR2 FVKESK. The CDR3 consists of 15 residues. Here the CDR3 reads CASSHPGPSTGELFF. The CDR3 DNA reads as TGTGCCAGCAGCCATCCTGGACCGAGCACCGGGGAGCTGTTTTTT.

The genes are TRBV15 and TRBJ2-1, with TRBD2 matching 9 bases. The tail of the sequence fits TRBJ2-7 better, so the J call may be wrong. CDR1 and CDR2 from the germline V gene are LNHNV and YYDKDF (reference sequence). This CDR3 is built from 14 residues. CDR3 amino acids: CATTGLAVYNEQYF. The CDR3 DNA reads TGTGCCACCACGGGACTAGCTGTCTACAATGAGCAGTACTTC.

The chain is built from TRBV28 and TRBJ1-1, with no clear D. The CDR3 length is 16 residues. Germline CDR1 and CDR2: MDHEN and SYDVKM. Trimming stripped 9 bases from V and 4 bases from J, with 24 bases between. The DNA of the CDR3 is TGTGCCAGTCAGTGGTATCGGTCCCGGGTTATCACTGAAGCTTTCTTT. Protein sequence: CASQWYRSRVITEAFF.

The J gene is TRBJ2-1, the V gene TRBV6-2 or TRBV6-3; TRBD1 aligns across 8 bases. Germline assignment: CDR1 MNHEY and CDR2 SVGEGT. The CDR3 contains 16 residues. V trimming: 0 bases; J trimming: 0 bases; junction bases outside the gene matches: 1. The CDR3 DNA reads TGTGCCAGCAGTTACTCGCAGGGGGCCTCCTACAATGAGCAGTTCTTC. Amino acid sequence: CASSYSQGASYNEQFF.

Only a few counts were recorded for this clonotype. The chain recombines TRBV5-6 with TRBJ2-1; 7 bases are a match to TRBD2. The V gene's germline CDR1 is SGHDT and CDR2 YYEEEE. Losses at the gene ends were 9 bases for V and 2 bases for J; bases not matched to a gene: 11. The CDR3 covers 15 residues. The CDR3 DNA reads as TGTGCCACCTCAGCACGGGGGGTCACCTACAATGAGCAGTTCTTC. Its translation is CATSARGVTYNEQFF.

This clonotype was seen repeatedly, ten times or more. This chain joins TRBV20-1 and TRBJ2-5; 13 bases match TRBD2. CDR1 is DFQATT and CDR2 is SNEGSKA in the germline V gene (reference sequence). The CDR3 loop spans 14 amino acids. V trimming: 6 bases; J trimming: 6 bases; junction bases outside the gene matches: 7. CDR3: CSAPTSGGAKTQYF. CDR3 bases: TGCAGTGCCCCAACTAGCGGGGGGGCGAAGACCCAGTACTTC.

The table lists this clonotype with a count of one. This chain uses TRBV7-8 with TRBJ2-3; 7 bases align to TRBD1. The trim removed 2 bases at V and 3 bases at J, leaving 14 bases unmatched. CDR1 and CDR2 (germline): SGHVS, FQNEAQ. This CDR3 contains 18 residues. CDR3 coding DNA: TGTGCCAGCAGCTTAATTCCAAAGGGGGCTCAGGTTACAGATACGCAGTATTTT. This translates into CASSLIPKGAQVTDTQYF.

At least ten counts were recorded for this clonotype. V and J are TRBV27 and TRBJ2-1, with 13 bases fitting TRBD2. Trimming removed 6 bases from V and 7 bases from J; junction bases left unmatched: 9. The germline gives CDR1 MNHEY, CDR2 SMNVEV (reference sequence). The CDR3 is 16 residues long. The CDR3 DNA reads as TGTGCCAGCAGATCAGGCGGACTAGCGGGGGAGAATGAGCAGTTCTTC. This encodes CASRSGGLAGENEQFF.

This clonotype was observed many times. CDR3 sequence (DNA): TGTGCCAGCAGGGACGGGGGGTTTGCCAAAAACATTCAGTACTTC. Translating it yields CASRDGGFAKNIQYF. The rearrangement uses TRBV12-3 or TRBV12-4 and TRBJ2-4; TRBD2 matches at 7 bases. The CDR3 loop spans 15 amino acids. V shed 6 bases and J 1 base; nucleotides not matched to a gene: 6.

The chain combines TRBV5-5 with TRBJ2-6; 11 bases are shared with TRBD1. Germline V gene sequence: CDR1 SGHKS, CDR2 YYEKEE (reference sequence). The CDR3 is 18 residues long. Trimming took 1 base from V and 1 from J; bases not matched to a gene: 4. The CDR3 loop reads CASSLYGQGASGANVLTF. The CDR3 coding sequence is TGTGCCAGCAGCTTGTACGGACAGGGGGCTTCTGGGGCCAACGTCCTGACTTTC.

To note about this clonotype: One end of the junction fails to match germline, which may point to a read error. CDR3 loop: CASNQDWARAHYGYTF. DNA for the CDR3: TGTGCCAGCAACCAAGATTGGGCCAGGGCTCACTATGGCTACACCTTC. The V call is TRBV3-1, the J call TRBJ1-2; perhaps TRBD1 as D (5 bases). Germline values: CDR1 LGHDT, CDR2 YNNKEL (reference sequence). This CDR3 has 16 residues.

The chain has TRBV20-1 and TRBJ1-4; TRBD1 agrees at 7 bases. The germline CDR1 and CDR2 sequences are DFQATT and SNEGSKA (reference sequence). The length of the CDR3 is 14 residues. J gave up 6 bases and V 6 bases, and 10 bases lay outside the gene matches. The CDR3 region is CSAPPGGRDEKLFF. Written as DNA, the CDR3 is TGCAGTGCGCCCCCAGGGGGGAGGGATGAAAAACTGTTTTTT.

This chain links TRBV4-1 with TRBJ1-1; D call uncertain. The CDR3 extends over 15 amino acids. The V end lost 2 bases, the J end lost 5 bases, and 15 bases lay between the germline ends. The germline gives CDR1 MGHRA, CDR2 YSYEKL. CDR3 in amino acids: CASSQFTALITEAFF. Written as DNA, the CDR3 is TGCGCCAGCAGCCAATTCACCGCGTTGATTACTGAAGCTTTCTTT.

The V call is TRBV6-2 or TRBV6-3, the J call TRBJ2-5; D perhaps matches TRBD2 (6 bases). V lost 2 bases, J lost 2 bases, and 12 bases lay in between. Germline V gene data show CDR1 as MNHEY and CDR2 as SVGEGT. The CDR3 is 15 residues long. CDR3 residues: CASSYRGGPQETQYF. CDR3 sequence (DNA): TGTGCCAGCAGTTACCGGGGAGGCCCGCAAGAGACCCAGTACTTC.

This chain joins TRBV2 and TRBJ1-2; D uncertain. Germline V CDR1 and CDR2: SNHLY, FYNNEI. The CDR3 has 16 residues. V was cut by 1 base and J by 3 bases, with 15 bases left in between. The CDR3 reads CASSEDVAGLDYGYTF. The CDR3 DNA is TGTGCCAGCAGTGAAGATGTTGCAGGCCTAGACTATGGCTACACCTTC.

The chain carries TRBV4-1 and TRBJ2-3; tentative D call: TRBD2 (6 bases). The V gene's germline CDR1 is MGHRA and CDR2 YSYEKL. Trimming pared 4 bases from V and 2 bases from J, leaving 19 bases between. CDR3 length: 17 residues. This CDR3 reads CASSRGRLEQITDTQYF. The CDR3, as DNA: TGCGCCAGCAGCCGGGGGAGGCTCGAGCAAATCACAGATACGCAGTATTTT.

This clonotype has only a few counts. The chain couples TRBV5-8 to TRBJ2-2; the D is unclear. The germline gives CDR1 SGHTS, CDR2 YDEGEE. Deletions cut 2 bases from V and 7 bases from J, with 6 bases between. This CDR3 region has 12 residues. Here the CDR3 DNA reads TGTGCCAGCAGCTTTAGTGTCGGGGAGCTGTTTTTT. Protein: CASSFSVGELFF.

This clonotype occurred many times. This rearrangement joins TRBV7-2 to TRBJ2-7; D tentatively fits TRBD1 or TRBD2 (6 bases each). Per germline, CDR1 SGHTA and CDR2 FQGNSA. Trimming took 1 base from V and 3 from J, leaving 13 bases between them. The CDR3 runs 15 residues. CDR3 bases: TGTGCCAGCAGCTTAGAAGGGGGGCAGATCTACGAGCAGTACTTC. This sequence encodes CASSLEGGQIYEQYF.